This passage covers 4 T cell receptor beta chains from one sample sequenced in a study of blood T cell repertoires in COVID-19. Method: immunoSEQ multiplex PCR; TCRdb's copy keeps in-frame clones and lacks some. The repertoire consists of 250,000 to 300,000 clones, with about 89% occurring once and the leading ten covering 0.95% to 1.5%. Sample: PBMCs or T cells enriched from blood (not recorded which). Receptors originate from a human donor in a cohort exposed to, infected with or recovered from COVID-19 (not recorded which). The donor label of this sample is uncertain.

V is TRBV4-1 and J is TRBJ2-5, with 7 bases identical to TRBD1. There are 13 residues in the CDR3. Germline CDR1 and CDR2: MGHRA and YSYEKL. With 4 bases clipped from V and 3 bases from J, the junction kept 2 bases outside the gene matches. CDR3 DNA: TGCGCCAGCAGCCCCGGGACAGAAGAGACCCAGTACTTC. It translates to CASSPGTEETQYF.

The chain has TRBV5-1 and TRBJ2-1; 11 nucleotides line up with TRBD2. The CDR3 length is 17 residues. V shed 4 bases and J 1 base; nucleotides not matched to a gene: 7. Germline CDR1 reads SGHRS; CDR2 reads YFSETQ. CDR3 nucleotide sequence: TGCGCCAGCAGCAGCACTAGCGGGGGTTTATCCTACAATGAGCAGTTCTTC. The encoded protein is CASSSTSGGLSYNEQFF.

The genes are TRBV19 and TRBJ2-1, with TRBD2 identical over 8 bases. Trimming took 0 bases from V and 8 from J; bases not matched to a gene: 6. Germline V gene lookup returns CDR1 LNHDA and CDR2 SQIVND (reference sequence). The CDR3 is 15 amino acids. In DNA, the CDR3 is TGTGCCAGTAGTATAGAGGAAGCGGGGGCCCATGAGCAGTTCTTC. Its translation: CASSIEEAGAHEQFF.

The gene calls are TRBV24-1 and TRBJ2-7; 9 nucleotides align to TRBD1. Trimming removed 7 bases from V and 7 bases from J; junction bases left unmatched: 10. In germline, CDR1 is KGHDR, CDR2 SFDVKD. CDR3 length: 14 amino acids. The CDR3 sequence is CATRNRDRVGEQYF. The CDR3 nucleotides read TGTGCCACCAGGAACCGGGACAGGGTAGGGGAGCAGTACTTC.